Below, 28 T cell receptor beta chains from the same sample are listed, as sequenced in a study of blood T cell repertoires in COVID-19. TCRdb's copy holds only in-frame clones and misses some; the assay was immunoSEQ multiplex PCR. In the table there are about 250,000 clones, roughly 88% of which are singletons. What was sequenced was peripheral blood. All receptors come from a woman aged 80 or over with COVID-19, enrolled during active disease.

This clone has just a few counts. The CDR3 DNA reads as TGCGCCAGCAGCTTGAGTCCCGGGGGCTACACCTTC. Translation: CASSLSPGGYTF. The rearrangement links TRBV5-1 to TRBJ1-2, with D uncertain. This CDR3 contains 12 residues. V lost 1 base, J lost 8 bases, and 9 bases lay in between. Germline assignment: CDR1 SGHRS and CDR2 YFSETQ.

The chain couples TRBV7-2 to TRBJ1-1, with D tentatively TRBD1 (6 bases). The CDR3 length is 13 residues. V was shortened by 2 bases and J by 8 bases, with 12 bases between the two germline ends. Germline V gene lookup returns CDR1 SGHTA and CDR2 FQGNSA. CDR3 bases: TGTGCCAGCAGCTTAACAGGGCGCCCGGAAGCTTTCTTT. Protein: CASSLTGRPEAFF.

For the CDR3, the DNA is TGCGCCAGCAGCTACTCTAGCGGGGAAGAGACCCAGTACTTC. It encodes CASSYSSGEETQYF. The chain couples TRBV5-1 to TRBJ2-5; 9 nucleotides match TRBD2. Germline V gene sequence: CDR1 SGHRS, CDR2 YFSETQ. The V gene end was trimmed by 3 bases and the J gene end by 3 bases; junction bases not matched to a gene: 3. The CDR3 covers 14 residues.

For this clone: This specimen includes other DNA sequences encoding the same CDR3. The chain has TRBV20-1 and TRBJ1-5, with D possibly being TRBD1 (6 bases). CDR1 is DFQATT, CDR2 SNEGSKA, per germline (reference sequence). This CDR3 comprises 13 residues. Trimming took 3 bases from V and 7 from J, leaving 13 bases between them. The CDR3 nucleotides read TGCAGTGCTAGTCCAACAGGGAACCAGCCCCAGCATTTT. Protein: CSASPTGNQPQHF.

The J gene is TRBJ1-2, the V gene TRBV5-1; 9 positions match TRBD1. The CDR3 spans 15 residues. The V segment lost 4 bases and the J segment 8 bases; nucleotides outside the gene matches: 12. Per the germline V gene, CDR1 is SGHRS and CDR2 is YFSETQ. This CDR3 reads CASSEPGQGMGGYTF. CDR3 DNA sequence: TGCGCCAGCAGCGAACCGGGACAGGGTATGGGAGGCTACACCTTC.

This clone has only one observation. Within the sample, other DNA sequences also encode this same CDR3. The chain couples TRBV5-1 to TRBJ2-2; 7 nucleotides agree with TRBD1. Per germline, CDR1 SGHRS and CDR2 YFSETQ. The CDR3 is 15 amino acids. V lost 1 base and J lost 2; bases outside the gene matches: 2. The CDR3 region is CASSLRTGNTGELFF. CDR3 bases: TGCGCCAGCAGCTTGAGGACAGGTAACACCGGGGAGCTGTTTTTT.

This clone has just one count. The chain links TRBV29-1 to TRBJ1-1; D is unclear. The CDR3 totals 14 residues. With 3 bases removed from V and 1 base from J, the gap between germline ends came to 12 bases. The germline V gene has CDR1 SQVTM and CDR2 ANQGSEA. The chain's CDR3 is CSVDNRAKNTEAFF. DNA of the CDR3: TGCAGCGTTGACAACAGAGCTAAGAACACTGAAGCTTTCTTT.

The chain employs TRBV28 and TRBJ2-5; 8 bases line up with TRBD2. Germline CDR1 is MDHEN and CDR2 is SYDVKM. Germline trimming cut 5 bases from V and 5 bases from J; bases unmatched to any gene: 10. This CDR3 region has 15 residues. DNA for the CDR3: TGTGCCAGCAGTCGCTCGGGACTAGTAGGCGAGACCCAGTACTTC. Translating gives CASSRSGLVGETQYF.

The chain links TRBV19 to TRBJ2-3; perhaps TRBD1 as D (5 bases). The CDR3 loop spans 14 amino acids. Trimming took off 7 bases at V and 1 base at J, with 12 bases between the two ends. Germline CDR1 is LNHDA and CDR2 is SQIVND (reference sequence). This chain's CDR3 is CASKTDTRTDTQYF. The DNA of the CDR3 is TGTGCCAGTAAGACGGACACCCGCACAGATACGCAGTATTTT.

V gene TRBV19 combines with J gene TRBJ1-2; 9 positions match TRBD1. The length of the CDR3 is 13 residues. Germline loops: CDR1 LNHDA, CDR2 SQIVND (reference sequence). V lost 4 bases to trimming and J lost 6 bases; unmatched junction nucleotides: 3. The CDR3 region is CASSTRDRDGYTF. The CDR3 nucleotides are TGTGCCAGTAGTACCCGGGACAGGGATGGCTACACCTTC.

This clone has only a few counts. The chain combines TRBV7-9 with TRBJ1-1; D possibly corresponds to TRBD1 (5 bases). This CDR3 comprises 13 residues. Deletions cut 4 bases from V and 10 bases from J, with 16 bases between. Per germline, CDR1 SEHNR and CDR2 FQNEAQ (reference sequence). The DNA for the CDR3 is TGTGCCAGCAGCTCCCGGGACTCCGGGAGAGCTTTCTTT. Residues: CASSSRDSGRAFF.

The gene calls are TRBV7-2 and TRBJ2-7; possible D gene TRBD2, 6 bases. Looked up from germline, CDR1 is SGHTA and CDR2 is FQGNSA. Trimming took off 5 bases at V and 4 bases at J, with 15 bases between the two ends. This CDR3 spans 14 amino acids. The chain's CDR3 is CASSRSSSGYEQYF. DNA of the CDR3: TGTGCCAGCAGCCGCAGTAGTAGCGGATACGAGCAGTACTTC. The entire variable domain, with the rest obtained from reference TRBV7-2 and TRBJ2-7, is as follows: GAGVSQSPSNKVTEKGKDVELRCDPISGHTALYWYRQSLGQGLEFLIYFQGNSAPDKSGLPSDRFSAERTGGSVSTLTIQRTQQEDSAVYLCASSRSSSGYEQYFGPGTRLTVT.

J is TRBJ2-3 and V is TRBV7-2; 11 nucleotides align to TRBD2. The CDR3 is 15 amino acids. With V trimmed by 1 base and J by 5 bases, 2 bases remained unmatched. Germline CDR1 reads SGHTA; CDR2 reads FQGNSA. The CDR3 nucleotides are TGTGCCAGCAGCTTAGTAGCGGGAGGGGAAGATACGCAGTATTTT. It encodes CASSLVAGGEDTQYF. Together with reference TRBV7-2 and TRBJ2-3, the CDR3 gives the full variable domain: GAGVSQSPSNKVTEKGKDVELRCDPISGHTALYWYRQSLGQGLEFLIYFQGNSAPDKSGLPSDRFSAERTGGSVSTLTIQRTQQEDSAVYLCASSLVAGGEDTQYFGPGTRLTVL.

The chain combines TRBV12-3 or TRBV12-4 with TRBJ1-1; D is possibly TRBD1 (6 bases). CDR3 length: 13 residues. V lost 6 bases, J lost 5 bases, and 13 bases lay in between. The CDR3, as DNA: TGTGCCAGCAGGTACAGGGTGGGGACTGAAGCTTTCTTT. Residues: CASRYRVGTEAFF.

The chain links TRBV10-3 to TRBJ1-1, with no clear D. Germline lookup yields CDR1 ENHRY and CDR2 SYGVKD. V lost 7 bases to trimming and J lost 1 base, with 7 bases between them. This CDR3 region has 12 residues. The CDR3 DNA reads as TGTGCCATCAAGGGAGGGAACACTGAAGCTTTCTTT. Translating gives CAIKGGNTEAFF.

The chain is built from TRBV5-1 and TRBJ2-2; 10 bases are a match to TRBD1. This CDR3 spans 14 amino acids. With 4 bases clipped from V and 5 bases from J, the junction kept 2 bases outside the gene matches. CDR1 and CDR2 (germline): SGHRS, YFSETQ. CDR3 sequence: CASSRTGGTGELFF. The CDR3 DNA follows: TGCGCCAGCAGCCGGACAGGGGGGACCGGGGAGCTGTTTTTT.

This clone was seen a single time. The chain employs TRBV10-3 and TRBJ2-2, with TRBD1 matching 9 bases. Germline assignment: CDR1 ENHRY and CDR2 SYGVKD. The junction had 9 bases not matched to a gene; V was cut back by 7 bases and J by 3 bases. CDR3 size: 16 residues. The CDR3 here is CAIKRDRATDTGELFF. The CDR3 region has the DNA TGTGCCATCAAAAGGGACAGGGCTACGGACACCGGGGAGCTGTTTTTT.

The chain couples TRBV10-3 to TRBJ1-1, with D perhaps TRBD1 (5 bases). V dropped 0 bases and J dropped 4 bases, with 15 bases sitting between them. The V gene's germline CDR1 is ENHRY and CDR2 SYGVKD. This CDR3 is built from 16 residues. CDR3 region: CAISESWGQGGTEAFF. The CDR3 DNA follows: TGTGCCATCAGTGAGTCCTGGGGTCAGGGCGGCACTGAAGCTTTCTTT.

This clone was observed a single time. The chain couples TRBV10-2 to TRBJ2-5; 9 bases map to TRBD1. Germline V gene data show CDR1 as WSHSY and CDR2 as SAAADI. The CDR3 runs 13 residues. J was trimmed by 5 bases and V by 8 bases; bases with no gene match: 6. The CDR3 loop is CASSRTGVETQYF. CDR3 sequence (DNA): TGCGCCAGCTCCAGGACAGGGGTGGAGACCCAGTACTTC.

The chain is built from TRBV11-2 and TRBJ2-7, with a tentative D call TRBD1 (5 bases). Germline CDR1 reads SGHAT; CDR2 reads FQNNGV. CDR3 length: 14 residues. V was shortened by 0 bases and J by 3 bases, with 9 bases between the two germline ends. CDR3 sequence (DNA): TGTGCCAGCAGCTTAGATAGACAGTACTACGAGCAGTACTTC. This translates into CASSLDRQYYEQYF. The variable domain in full, completed from reference TRBV11-2 and TRBJ2-7, reads EAGVAQSPRYKIIEKRQSVAFWCNPISGHATLYWYQQILGQGPKLLIQFQNNGVVDDSQLPKDRFSAERLKGVDSTLKIQPAKLEDSAVYLCASSLDRQYYEQYFGPGTRLTVT.

Only one count was recorded for this clone. The chain is built from TRBV6-5 and TRBJ2-1, with TRBD2 matching over 8 bases. Germline CDR1 MNHEY, CDR2 SVGAGI. V trimming: 7 bases; J trimming: 4 bases; junction bases outside the gene matches: 9. The CDR3 is 15 residues long. CDR3 amino acids: CASTPAGGKYNEQFF. In DNA form, the CDR3 reads TGTGCCAGCACCCCTGCGGGGGGCAAATACAATGAGCAGTTCTTC.

V is TRBV3-1 (or the pseudogene TRBV3-2) and J is TRBJ1-1; the match to TRBD1 covers 11 bases. CDR3 length equals 15 residues. The V gene end was trimmed by 3 bases and the J gene end by 4 bases; junction bases not matched to a gene: 4. CDR1 is LGHDT, CDR2 YNNKEL, per germline (reference sequence). This CDR3 reads CASSHGGTGGTEAFF. CDR3 DNA sequence: TGTGCCAGCAGCCATGGAGGGACAGGGGGCACTGAAGCTTTCTTT.

This chain links TRBV18 with TRBJ2-1; 9 bases are a match to TRBD1. The trim removed 3 bases at V and 4 bases at J, leaving 7 bases unmatched. Per germline, CDR1 KGHSH and CDR2 LQKENI. The CDR3 contains 16 residues. Here the CDR3 DNA reads TGTGCCAGCTCACCGACTCGACAGGGGGGGTACAATGAGCAGTTCTTC. It yields the protein CASSPTRQGGYNEQFF.

The J gene is TRBJ1-6, the V gene TRBV15; D is unresolved. The V gene lost 3 bases and the J gene lost 7 bases, with 16 bases spanning the gap. The CDR3 extends over 16 amino acids. Germline V gives CDR1 LNHNV, CDR2 YYDKDF (reference sequence). The CDR3: CATSRERSKMNSPLHF. The CDR3, as DNA: TGTGCCACCAGCAGGGAGCGGAGCAAAATGAATTCACCCCTCCACTTT.

The V gene is TRBV5-1, the J gene TRBJ1-1, with 10 bases lining up with TRBD1. The CDR3 runs to 15 residues. Germline loops: CDR1 SGHRS, CDR2 YFSETQ. J lost 5 bases, V lost 4 bases, and 8 bases had no gene match. This chain's CDR3 is CASSLLRDRGTEAFF. The CDR3 DNA reads TGCGCCAGCAGCCTCCTCCGGGACAGGGGTACTGAAGCTTTCTTT.

The rearrangement links TRBV11-2 to TRBJ1-1; tentative D call: TRBD1 (6 bases). CDR1 SGHAT and CDR2 FQNNGV come from the germline V gene. This CDR3 region has 15 residues. With 1 base removed from V and 2 bases from J, the gap between germline ends came to 11 bases. The CDR3 DNA is TGTGCCAGCAGCTTAGTAAGGACAGTCAACACTGAAGCTTTCTTT. As protein: CASSLVRTVNTEAFF.

V is TRBV5-1 and J is TRBJ2-7; maybe TRBD1 (6 bases). The germline CDR1 and CDR2 sequences are SGHRS and YFSETQ. Trimming removed 5 bases from V and 5 bases from J, with 14 bases in between. CDR3 length: 13 residues. This CDR3 reads CASRGPGDNEQYV. CDR3 DNA sequence: TGCGCCAGCAGAGGGCCAGGGGACAACGAGCAGTACGTC.

V and J are TRBV27 and TRBJ1-1; no firm D call. The CDR3 has 13 amino acids. Per the germline V gene, CDR1 is MNHEY and CDR2 is SMNVEV (reference sequence). The germline V and J ends were trimmed by 7 bases and 2 bases, with 11 bases remaining between them. CDR3 nucleotide sequence: TGTGCCAGCAAGTGGGCAGTAAACACTGAAGCTTTCTTT. Protein sequence: CASKWAVNTEAFF.